The 28 T cell receptor beta chains presented below share a single source sample, sequenced in a study of CD8 T cells in Susac syndrome. Reverse transcription of roughly 0.5 to 1 ug RNA was carried out with random hexamers. Via MiXCR, TCRdb re-called the immunoSEQ multiplex PCR reads, giving one row per CDR3 protein. The table lists 45,000 to 55,000 distinct CDR3 sequences, over 85% of them singletons. The sequenced sample consisted of CD8+ T cells from PBMCs. The receptors shown here come from a human donor in good health.

The chain has TRBV7-6 and TRBJ2-5, with D maybe TRBD2 (5 bases). The germline V gene has CDR1 SGHVS and CDR2 FNYEAQ. This CDR3 is built from 12 residues. V was shortened by 5 bases and J by 6 bases, with 10 bases between the two germline ends. Here the CDR3 reads CASSPTGKTQYF. The DNA for the CDR3 is TGTGCCAGCAGCCCAACCGGGAAGACCCAGTACTTC.

V gene TRBV19 combines with J gene TRBJ2-1; D unclear. Germline V gene lookup returns CDR1 LNHDA and CDR2 SQIVND (reference sequence). This CDR3 is built from 15 residues. V was shortened by 4 bases and J by 0 bases, with 10 bases between the two germline ends. The CDR3 region is CASSTYRSSYNEQFF. The CDR3 region has the DNA TGTGCCAGTAGTACCTACAGAAGCTCCTACAATGAGCAGTTCTTC.

The chain links TRBV27 to TRBJ2-5; TRBD1 matches 8 bases. The germline CDR1 and CDR2 sequences are MNHEY and SMNVEV (reference sequence). With 3 bases clipped from V and 4 bases from J, the junction kept 4 bases outside the gene matches. This CDR3 spans 14 amino acids. The CDR3 sequence is CASSFDRGSETQYF. As DNA, the CDR3 is TGTGCCAGCAGTTTTGACAGGGGATCAGAGACCCAGTACTTC.

The CDR3 bases are TGTGCCTGGAGTGTAGATCTGGGCAGCACTGAAGCTTTCTTT. Protein product: CAWSVDLGSTEAFF. The V and J genes are TRBV30 and TRBJ1-1; D uncertain. Trimming cost V 0 bases and J 4 bases, with 12 bases left between them. There are 14 residues in the CDR3. CDR1 GTSNPN and CDR2 SVGIG come from the germline V gene (reference sequence).

The chain carries TRBV2 and TRBJ2-7, with 8 bases that match TRBD2. CDR1 SNHLY and CDR2 FYNNEI come from the germline V gene. V was pared by 2 bases and J by 2 bases, with 5 bases of the junction left unmatched. The CDR3 runs to 15 residues. The CDR3 region is CASSERREVPYEQYF. CDR3 nucleotide sequence: TGTGCCAGCAGTGAAAGGCGGGAGGTCCCCTACGAGCAGTACTTC.

The genes are TRBV2 and TRBJ2-1; 12 nucleotides line up with TRBD2. Losses at the gene ends were 11 bases for V and 6 bases for J; bases not matched to a gene: 5. The CDR3 loop spans 13 amino acids. Germline loops: CDR1 SNHLY, CDR2 FYNNEI. CDR3 in amino acids: CAGLAGGVNEQFF. The CDR3 DNA reads TGTGCCGGCCTAGCGGGAGGGGTCAATGAGCAGTTCTTC.

The rearrangement uses TRBV5-4 and TRBJ1-2; 8 nucleotides align to TRBD1. CDR1 SGHNT and CDR2 YYREEE come from the germline V gene (reference sequence). This CDR3 region has 12 residues. The trim removed 5 bases at V and 6 bases at J, leaving 3 bases unmatched. CDR3 nucleotide sequence: TGTGCCAGCAGAACAGGGGGGGATGGCTACACCTTC. It yields the protein CASRTGGDGYTF.

The V gene is TRBV5-1, the J gene TRBJ2-7, with 9 bases lining up with TRBD2. Germline V lookup: CDR1 SGHRS, CDR2 YFSETQ. V dropped 0 bases and J dropped 7; count of bases not matched to a gene: 23. CDR3 length: 20 residues. CDR3 residues: CASSLEYSGLAGGKLDEQYF. In DNA form, the CDR3 reads TGCGCCAGCAGCTTGGAATATTCAGGGCTCGCGGGAGGGAAATTGGATGAGCAGTACTTC.

This chain uses TRBV10-3 with TRBJ2-7; D gene ambiguous. The V end lost 9 bases, the J end lost 7 bases, and 19 bases lay between the germline ends. The CDR3 covers 13 residues. Per germline, CDR1 ENHRY and CDR2 SYGVKD. The chain's CDR3 is CAIQQMDDLEQYF. The CDR3 DNA reads TGTGCCATACAGCAGATGGATGACTTGGAGCAGTACTTC.

The chain recombines TRBV5-1 with TRBJ2-7, with TRBD2 matching 8 bases. The CDR3 consists of 15 residues. Germline lookup yields CDR1 SGHRS and CDR2 YFSETQ. With V trimmed by 4 bases and J by 0 bases, 6 bases remained unmatched. The CDR3 reads CASSPLADSSYEQYF. CDR3 coding DNA: TGCGCCAGCAGCCCACTAGCGGATAGCTCCTACGAGCAGTACTTC.

The rearrangement links TRBV6-5 to TRBJ2-4; 7 positions agree with TRBD2. Looked up from germline, CDR1 is MNHEY and CDR2 is SVGAGI. The CDR3 is made up of 17 amino acids. The junction had 10 bases not matched to a gene; V was cut back by 5 bases and J by 0 bases. Here the CDR3 reads CASSTDPGGLAKNIQYF. CDR3 sequence (DNA): TGTGCCAGCAGTACTGACCCGGGGGGTCTAGCCAAAAACATTCAGTACTTC.

V and J are TRBV25-1 and TRBJ2-1; tentative D call: TRBD2 (5 bases). In germline, CDR1 is MGHDK, CDR2 SYGVNS. There are 14 residues in the CDR3. Trimming pared 2 bases from V and 4 bases from J, leaving 9 bases between. Here the CDR3 DNA reads TGTGCCAGCAGTGAACCCGGGATTTACAATGAGCAGTTCTTC. Translating it yields CASSEPGIYNEQFF.

This rearrangement joins TRBV24-1 to TRBJ2-7; 9 bases map to TRBD1. The CDR3 spans 14 residues. Unmatched junction bases numbered 1, after V lost 2 bases and J lost 3 bases. Germline loops: CDR1 KGHDR, CDR2 SFDVKD. Here the CDR3 DNA reads TGTGCCACCAGTGATTGGGACAGGGACTACGAGCAGTACTTC. Its translation is CATSDWDRDYEQYF.

The CDR3 DNA sequence: TGTGCCAGCAGCTCCCTGGACGAAGCCAATCAGCCCCAGCATTTT. Residues: CASSSLDEANQPQHF. V and J are TRBV3-1 and TRBJ1-5; the D is unclear. Germline CDR1 is LGHDT and CDR2 is YNNKEL (reference sequence). This CDR3 is built from 15 residues. V was cut by 5 bases and J by 3 bases, with 14 bases left in between.

The rearrangement joins TRBV27 to TRBJ2-7; tentatively, D is TRBD2 (5 bases). Trimming left V 3 bases short and J 5 bases short, with 14 bases between. The CDR3 runs 14 residues. CDR1 MNHEY and CDR2 SMNVEV come from the germline V gene (reference sequence). The CDR3 region has the DNA TGTGCCAGCAGTTTCGTTTCGGGGTCCCACGAGCAGTACTTC. This codes for CASSFVSGSHEQYF.

The chain employs TRBV5-1 and TRBJ2-1; D unresolved. V was clipped by 0 bases and J by 5 bases, with 9 bases between them. The germline V gene encodes CDR1 SGHRS and CDR2 YFSETQ. CDR3 size: 14 residues. CDR3 DNA: TGCGCCAGCAGCTTGGTTTACGGGCACAATGAGCAGTTCTTC. It yields the protein CASSLVYGHNEQFF.

The genes are TRBV28 and TRBJ2-3; 16 bases are a match to TRBD2. The CDR3 has 16 amino acids. The germline CDR1 and CDR2 sequences are MDHEN and SYDVKM. V shed 6 bases and J 3 bases; nucleotides not matched to a gene: 3. CDR3 sequence: CASSPGLAGGTDTQYF. The CDR3 DNA sequence: TGTGCCAGCAGCCCGGGACTAGCGGGAGGGACAGATACGCAGTATTTT.

In DNA form, the CDR3 reads TGTGCCAGCAGCCAAGACATGGGGGGGGAGCAGTACTTC. Translation gives CASSQDMGGEQYF. This rearrangement joins TRBV3-1 to TRBJ2-7; 7 bases are shared with TRBD2. The germline V gene encodes CDR1 LGHDT and CDR2 YNNKEL (reference sequence). The CDR3 has 13 residues. Losses at the gene ends were 0 bases for V and 7 bases for J; bases not matched to a gene: 3.

The gene calls are TRBV29-1 and TRBJ1-5; 8 nucleotides align to TRBD1. CDR1 is SQVTM, CDR2 ANQGSEA, per germline. CDR3 length: 13 residues. J gave up 6 bases and V 4 bases, and 5 bases lay outside the gene matches. In DNA form, the CDR3 reads TGCAGCGTTGTGGCAGGGGGCGGTCAGCCCCAGCATTTT. Translating gives CSVVAGGGQPQHF.

The CDR3 DNA reads as TGTGCCAGCAGTTTATGGGGCTCCTACAATGAGCAGTTCTTC. This encodes CASSLWGSYNEQFF. The J gene is TRBJ2-1, the V gene TRBV27; D remains ambiguous. Per the germline V gene, CDR1 is MNHEY and CDR2 is SMNVEV (reference sequence). The CDR3 extends over 14 amino acids. The germline V and J ends were trimmed by 1 base and 0 bases, with 4 bases remaining between them.

This clonotype has only a few counts. V usage is TRBV12-3 or TRBV12-4 and J usage is TRBJ2-7; D unclear. V lost 6 bases, J lost 0 bases, and 6 bases lay in between. The CDR3 is 12 residues long. CDR3 nucleotide sequence: TGTGCCAGCAGCCACGGCTCCTACGAGCAGTACTTC. Its translation is CASSHGSYEQYF.

The V and J genes are TRBV7-6 and TRBJ2-7; D is ambiguous. CDR1 is SGHVS and CDR2 is FNYEAQ in the germline V gene. With 1 base removed from V and 6 bases from J, the gap between germline ends came to 7 bases. CDR3 length: 12 amino acids. CDR3 protein: CASSLGGTEQYF. The CDR3 DNA follows: TGTGCCAGCAGCTTAGGGGGTACCGAGCAGTACTTC.

The sample holds one count of this clonotype. This chain links TRBV2 with TRBJ1-2; D is unclear. Germline V gene lookup returns CDR1 SNHLY and CDR2 FYNNEI. The V and J ends lost 6 bases and 0 bases respectively, with 8 bases between them. This CDR3 has 13 residues. The CDR3 coding sequence is TGTGCCAGCAGGTGGGAACCTAACTATGGCTACACCTTC. Translation gives CASRWEPNYGYTF.

DNA of the CDR3: TGCAGCGTCACCCTCCTCGGGACAGGGAACACCGGGGAGCTGTTTTTT. Its translation: CSVTLLGTGNTGELFF. V gene TRBV29-1 combines with J gene TRBJ2-2; 8 bases fit TRBD1. V shed 6 bases, J shed 1 base, and the junction held 10 bases outside the gene matches. The CDR3 loop spans 16 amino acids. CDR1 and CDR2 (germline): SQVTM, ANQGSEA.

A remark on this clonotype: Mismatch with germline at one junction end may stem from a read error. The gene calls are TRBV7-7 and TRBJ1-6, with D uncertain. Germline V lookup: CDR1 SSHAT, CDR2 FNYEAQ (reference sequence). CDR3 length equals 13 residues. The CDR3 coding sequence is TGTGCTAGCAGCTTAGGTCCCGGTTCACCCCTCCACTTT. Amino acid sequence: CASSLGPGSPLHF.

The chain employs TRBV7-9 and TRBJ1-1; TRBD1 matches at 7 bases. The germline gives CDR1 SEHNR, CDR2 FQNEAQ (reference sequence). The ends lost 1 base at V and 3 bases at J; junction bases unmatched: 2. There are 14 residues in the CDR3. The CDR3 loop is CASSLVQGDTEAFF. CDR3 DNA sequence: TGTGCCAGCAGCTTAGTCCAGGGGGACACTGAAGCTTTCTTT.

The V call is TRBV6-1, the J call TRBJ1-2; TRBD1 matches 8 bases. Looked up from germline, CDR1 is MNHNS and CDR2 is SASEGT. V dropped 2 bases and J dropped 8; count of bases not matched to a gene: 7. This CDR3 spans 14 amino acids. The DNA for the CDR3 is TGTGCCAGCAGTGAACGAGGACAGGGCCGAGGCTACACCTTC. Its translation: CASSERGQGRGYTF.

This chain links TRBV6-4 with TRBJ2-3; 11 nucleotides align to TRBD2. The CDR3 loop spans 16 amino acids. Germline CDR1 reads MRHNA; CDR2 reads SNTAGT. The J segment lost 6 bases and the V segment lost 2 bases, leaving 7 bases of the junction unmatched. Written as DNA, the CDR3 is TGTGCCAGCAGTGACAAGGTAGCGGGAGGGCCGGATACGCAGTATTTT. It translates to CASSDKVAGGPDTQYF.